The clone carrying this T cell receptor beta chain was seen a few times. The primer mix had 60 V beta and 13 J beta primers. Assay: immunoSEQ multiplex PCR; the TCRdb copy retains only in-frame clones and omits some. The sample comprises about 82,000 clones, approximately 90% of which are singletons, and 3.2% rests with the top ten. This record belongs to a study of glioma-infiltrating T cells after dendritic cell vaccination. The overall study: Treatment, given 2003 to 2012, was autologous tumor lysate-pulsed dendritic cell vaccination.

Fresh-frozen tumor tissue and more than two years of survival data were available for all. PBMC were collected before vaccination, two weeks after the third vaccination, and at progression. This clonotype was obtained from a human donor with glioblastoma. Sequenced material: blood, taken before dendritic cell vaccination.

The CDR3 bases are TGTGCCAGCAGTGAAGCCAGGGGGCGTAAAGAGACCCAGTACTTC. Translation: CASSEARGRKETQYF. The chain combines TRBV25-1 with TRBJ2-5; 8 bases match TRBD1. Germline V gives CDR1 MGHDK, CDR2 SYGVNS. V was pared by 2 bases and J by 3 bases, with 5 bases of the junction left unmatched. The CDR3 contains 15 residues.